This entry lists 3 T cell receptor beta chains sequenced from one sample in a study of regulatory T cells in long-lasting Graves disease. Indicated time point: persistent/refractory GD, antithyroid drugs over 5 years with positive TRAb. Generation of the TCR library employed RNA extracted from PBMCs. Both iRepertoire HTBI primers and Arm-PCR of CDR3 regions were used to build the TCR beta libraries. A single record per CDR3 protein comes from TCRdb applying MiXCR to the multiplex PCR reads. The sample carries over 450,000 distinct CDR3 sequences, 20% to 25% recorded once. The input for sequencing was peripheral blood mononuclear cells (PBMCs), taken when the disease was refractory, from a patient treated with antithyroid drugs. The source is a female donor with Graves disease.

This clonotype was seen repeatedly, ten times or more. The V call is TRBV29-1, the J call TRBJ1-2, with a weak D call TRBD1 (6 bases). Germline CDR1 and CDR2: SQVTM and ANQGSEA. The CDR3 is made up of 14 amino acids. V lost 3 bases and J lost 6, with 17 bases in between. CDR3: CSVDHRERRDGYTF. DNA for the CDR3: TGCAGCGTTGACCACAGGGAGAGAAGAGATGGCTACACCTTC.

The chain employs TRBV5-6 and TRBJ2-2; no firm D call. This CDR3 has 13 residues. Germline-derived CDR1 and CDR2 are SGHDT and YYEEEE. Between the trimmed V and J ends, which lost 2 bases and 7 bases, there was a span of 9 bases. This CDR3 is CASSFGLGGELFF. The CDR3 DNA reads as TGTGCCAGCAGCTTCGGCCTGGGCGGGGAGCTGTTTTTT.

Worth noting for this clonotype: This sequence may be a read error, since a much larger clone differs from it by one base. This chain joins TRBV28 and TRBJ1-4; a possible D gene is TRBD1 (5 bases). This CDR3 spans 16 amino acids. Germline loops: CDR1 MDHEN, CDR2 SYDVKM. Trimming shortened V by 5 bases and J by 10 bases, and 23 bases separated the two germline ends. The CDR3 DNA follows: TGTGCCAGCAGTACAGGCACCCGGATTCCCGTAGGAAAACTGTTTTTT. Encoded protein: CASSTGTRIPVGKLFF. The full variable domain, its missing parts supplied by reference TRBV28 and TRBJ1-4, is DVKVTQSSRYLVKRTGEKVFLECVQDMDHENMFWYRQDPGLGLRLIYFSYDVKMKEKGDIPEGYSVSREKKERFSLILESASTNQTSMYLCASSTGTRIPVGKLFFGSGTQLSVL.